These 16 T cell receptor beta chains came from one sample sequenced in a study of breast tumors, draining lymph nodes, adjacent tissues. Each CDR3 protein gets one entry after TCRdb re-called the multiplex PCR reads with MiXCR. The sample consists of around 150,000 distinct CDR3 sequences, under 25% of them appearing once. The lymph nodes were axillary draining lymph nodes from breast cancer patients. Sequenced sample: axillary lymph node tissue. These receptor sequences come from a female donor with breast cancer. Some clones in this sample may be carry-over from other donors' samples.

In regard to this clonotype: With a much larger clone just one base away, this may be a read error. The conserved closing phenylalanine or tryptophan is absent in this CDR3, likely reflecting a read error. The chain recombines TRBV9 with TRBJ2-6, with D possibly being TRBD1 (6 bases). Germline CDR1 reads SGDLS; CDR2 reads YYNGEE. The CDR3 covers 16 residues. V was clipped by 2 bases and J by 1 base, with 10 bases between them. For the CDR3, the DNA is TGTGCCAGCAGCGTCTCCACAGGGTCTGGGGCCAACGTCCTGACTCTC. Translating gives CASSVSTGSGANVLTL.

This clonotype was found a few times. J is TRBJ2-1 and V is TRBV20-1; 7 bases line up with TRBD2. The V and J ends lost 0 bases and 1 base, in that order; junction bases with no gene match: 6. The CDR3 is 16 residues long. Germline V lookup: CDR1 DFQATT, CDR2 SNEGSKA (reference sequence). The CDR3 coding sequence is TGCAGTGCTAGAGACCCCTGGGGGGGGTCCTACAATGAGCAGTTCTTC. Amino acid sequence: CSARDPWGGSYNEQFF.

The chain employs TRBV3-1 and TRBJ2-3; 9 nucleotides agree with TRBD2. This CDR3 is 17 amino acids long. Germline lookup yields CDR1 LGHDT and CDR2 YNNKEL (reference sequence). Germline trimming cut 2 bases from V and 4 bases from J; bases unmatched to any gene: 10. The CDR3 DNA reads as TGTGCCAGCAGCCAACCCGGGACTAGCCGTGACGCAGATACGCAGTATTTT. Its protein is CASSQPGTSRDADTQYF.

This clonotype was recorded a few times. The chain joins TRBV28 to TRBJ2-1, with D tentatively TRBD2 (7 bases). This CDR3 region has 15 residues. V lost 6 bases and J 1 base, leaving 13 bases between the germline ends. Germline CDR1 reads MDHEN; CDR2 reads SYDVKM. The DNA for the CDR3 is TGTGCCAGCAGGGGGGGGGGCGGATCCTACAATGAGCAGTTCTTC. It encodes CASRGGGGSYNEQFF.

This clonotype was counted many times. The chain joins TRBV20-1 to TRBJ2-1; D is uncertain. The V end was cut by 3 bases, the J end by 4 bases, with 16 bases between. The CDR3 covers 15 residues. The germline CDR1 and CDR2 sequences are DFQATT and SNEGSKA (reference sequence). CDR3: CSASSSGSSYNEQFF. In nucleotides, the CDR3 is TGCAGTGCTAGTAGCTCCGGGTCGTCATACAATGAGCAGTTCTTC.

This clonotype was observed at least ten times. The J gene is TRBJ2-1, the V gene TRBV5-6; possibly TRBD2 for D (5 bases). Germline V CDR1 and CDR2: SGHDT, YYEEEE. V lost 0 bases to trimming and J lost 4 bases, with 11 bases between them. The CDR3 is 15 residues long. CDR3 in amino acids: CASSLVGMSYNEQFF. The CDR3 DNA sequence: TGTGCCAGCAGCTTGGTCGGGATGTCGTACAATGAGCAGTTCTTC.

Notes on this clonotype: This may be a read error: a much more frequent sequence differs by one nucleotide. This chain's CDR3 is CASGLAGGGYNEQLF. The CDR3 DNA reads as TGTGCCAGCGGGCTAGCGGGAGGAGGCTACAATGAGCAGCTCTTC. This chain connects TRBV12-3 or TRBV12-4 to TRBJ2-1, with TRBD2 matching 11 bases. The CDR3 loop spans 15 amino acids.

In DNA, the CDR3 is TGTGCCAGCAGCGATAGCGGGCGGCCCTCCTACGAGCAGTACTTC. This codes for CASSDSGRPSYEQYF. The chain links TRBV7-9 to TRBJ2-7, with TRBD2 matching over 7 bases. Looked up from germline, CDR1 is SEHNR and CDR2 is FQNEAQ (reference sequence). Trimming took 5 bases from V and 0 from J; bases not matched to a gene: 7. The CDR3 spans 15 residues.

This clonotype was counted many times. V is TRBV4-2 and J is TRBJ2-2; D is undetermined. The length of the CDR3 is 15 residues. Trimming removed 1 base from V and 2 bases from J, with 8 bases in between. Germline CDR1 LGHNA, CDR2 YNFKEQ. This CDR3 is CASSQAPVNTGELFF. The CDR3 DNA is TGTGCCAGCAGCCAAGCTCCCGTCAACACCGGGGAGCTGTTTTTT.

As to this clonotype: This may arise from a read error, as a much more abundant clone is one base away. The chain has TRBV14 and TRBJ2-1; 14 bases are a match to TRBD2. Looked up from germline, CDR1 is SGHDN and CDR2 is FVKESK. Unmatched junction bases numbered 14, after V lost 3 bases and J lost 4 bases. The CDR3 has 20 residues. CDR3 nucleotides: TGTGCCAGCAGCCACACGACTAGCGGGAGGGCCTGGGACCTTTACAATGAGCAGTTCTTC. It encodes CASSHTTSGRAWDLYNEQFF.

This clonotype occurred many times. V usage is TRBV19 and J usage is TRBJ2-1; the D gene could be TRBD1 or TRBD2 (5 bases each). Germline-derived CDR1 and CDR2 are LNHDA and SQIVND (reference sequence). This CDR3 spans 15 amino acids. The V end lost 5 bases, the J end lost 1 base, and 12 bases lay between the germline ends. This CDR3 is CASSVRDQSYNEQFF. As DNA, the CDR3 is TGTGCCAGTAGTGTCCGGGACCAGTCCTACAATGAGCAGTTCTTC.

In regard to this clonotype: This may arise from a read error, as a much more abundant clone is one base away. The chain recombines TRBV6-2 or TRBV6-3 with TRBJ2-7, with a tentative D call TRBD2 (5 bases). Germline V gives CDR1 MNHEY, CDR2 SVGEGT. This CDR3 comprises 14 residues. The CDR3 DNA reads as TGTGCCGGCAGTTACGGGAACAGCAGGTACGAGCAGTACTTC. Its protein product is CAGSYGNSRYEQYF.

As for this clonotype: A much larger clone sits a single nucleotide away, making a read error possible. The chain uses TRBV6-1 and TRBJ1-4; D remains ambiguous. The CDR3 length is 15 residues. Germline assignment: CDR1 MNHNS and CDR2 SASEGT. The CDR3 coding sequence is TGTGCCTGCAGTGGCTCCATGACAACTAATGAAAAACTGTTTTTT. Protein: CACSGSMTTNEKLFF.

Notes on this clonotype: Just one base apart from a much larger clone, this may be a read error. The chain carries TRBV19 and TRBJ2-7; 12 bases are shared with TRBD2. There are 16 residues in the CDR3. Germline assignment: CDR1 LNHDA and CDR2 SQIVND (reference sequence). The CDR3 region is CASKPSLAGGPYGQYF. In DNA form, the CDR3 reads TGTGCCAGTAAACCTTCTCTAGCGGGAGGGCCCTACGGGCAGTACTTC.

To note about this clonotype: A much larger clone is a single base away; this may be a read error. The CDR3 DNA sequence: TGTGCCAGCAACCCGGGCTCTTGGCGGACACCCGAAGGGACCCAGTACTTC. Translated, it gives CASNPGSWRTPEGTQYF. The chain has TRBV11-2 and TRBJ2-5; maybe TRBD1 (5 bases). The V gene lost 7 bases and the J gene lost 7 bases, with 28 bases spanning the gap. Germline V gene sequence: CDR1 SGHAT, CDR2 FQNNGV. There are 17 residues in the CDR3.

The table lists this clonotype with a count of one. The chain carries TRBV29-1 and TRBJ1-1, with D perhaps TRBD1 (5 bases). V was clipped by 6 bases and J by 1 base, with 9 bases between them. This CDR3 has 12 amino acids. Germline assignment: CDR1 SQVTM and CDR2 ANQGSEA. CDR3 in DNA: TGCAGCGTAGGTAGGGGGAACACTGAAGCTTTCTTT. Translated, it gives CSVGRGNTEAFF.